This T cell receptor beta chain is from a study of blood T cell repertoires in COVID-19. On the study more broadly: Donors in the United States, Italy and Spain gave samples during acute or convalescent COVID-19.

Per the original data handling: Cell counts per sample came from amplifying reference gene primers. Assay: immunoSEQ multiplex PCR; the TCRdb copy retains only in-frame clones and omits some. V, J and clone size reflect that table, while D and trimming were determined from the DNA. The sample lists about 140,000 clones; around 77% were seen once. The CDR3 sequence is 15 residues long. CDR1 and CDR2 from the germline V gene are MDHEN and SYDVKM. J lost 8 bases, V lost 5 bases, and 13 bases had no gene match. The clonotype originates from a man aged 50 to 59 with active or convalescent COVID-19. Sequenced: peripheral blood. This rearrangement joins TRBV28 to TRBJ1-1; TRBD1 matches at 8 bases. The DNA of the CDR3 is TGTGCCAGCAGTACCCAACACCGCAGGGGGCGCGAAGCTTTCTTT. Translation gives CASSTQHRRGREAFF.